Listed below are T cell receptor beta chains from one sample, sequenced in a study of PD-1 blockade in classical Hodgkin lymphoma. Using immunoSEQ multiplex PCR, the repertoire was profiled, and TCRdb retains in-frame clones only, with some absent. The table lists roughly 4,200 clones, 81% of them singletons. Sequencing input: CD8+ T cells from blood. These receptors were obtained from a human donor with classical Hodgkin lymphoma. Both conserved end residues are part of each CDR3. Each record gives: CDR3 DNA, CDR3 protein, V gene, clone size, J gene, D gene. D genes are given only for firm matches. Only some rows state a clone size, as once, few, many or a class for expanded clones.

CDR3 DNA: TGTGCCAGTAGTATTTCCGGGACTCGGATCCTGAAGGGGTATGGCTACACCTTC; CDR3 protein: CASSISGTRILKGYGYTF; V gene: TRBV19; clone size: .; J gene: TRBJ1-2; D gene: .
CDR3 DNA: TGTGCCAGTAGTATCGGGAGCGGGCCCTGGACTGAAGCTTTCTTT; CDR3 protein: CASSIGSGPWTEAFF; V gene: TRBV19; clone size: .; J gene: TRBJ1-1; D gene: .
CDR3 DNA: TGCGCCAGCAGCCCTCCAGGGACAACTAATGAAAAACTGTTTTTT; CDR3 protein: CASSPPGTTNEKLFF; V gene: TRBV4-3; clone size: .; J gene: TRBJ1-4; D gene: .
CDR3 DNA: TGTGCCAGCAGTGGGGTCAGCAATAATCAGGAGCAGTACTTC; CDR3 protein: CASSGVSNNQEQYF; V gene: TRBV2; clone size: .; J gene: TRBJ2-5; D gene: .
CDR3 DNA: TGCAGCGTTGTTCCCCTAGCGGGAGGGCGGTTTGAGCAGTTCTTC; CDR3 protein: CSVVPLAGGRFEQFF; V gene: TRBV29-1; clone size: once; J gene: TRBJ2-1; D gene: TRBD2
CDR3 DNA: TGTGCCTGGAGTTCGGAGGCAGGGGGGGTCACTGAAGCTTTCTTT; CDR3 protein: CAWSSEAGGVTEAFF; V gene: TRBV30; clone size: .; J gene: TRBJ1-1; D gene: TRBD1
CDR3 DNA: TGTGCCAGCAGTTTAAGTAGGCCAGATACGCAGTATTTT; CDR3 protein: CASSLSRPDTQYF; V gene: TRBV27; clone size: .; J gene: TRBJ2-3; D gene: .
CDR3 DNA: TGTGCCAGCAGTGGGCCGGGACAGTTCCTGCCGTATAATTCACCCCTCCACTTT; CDR3 protein: CASSGPGQFLPYNSPLHF; V gene: TRBV6-1; clone size: .; J gene: TRBJ1-6; D gene: TRBD1
CDR3 DNA: TGTGCCAGCTCACCGGGACTAGCGGACGGGGAGCTGTTTTTT; CDR3 protein: CASSPGLADGELFF; V gene: TRBV18; clone size: .; J gene: TRBJ2-2; D gene: TRBD2
CDR3 DNA: TGTGCCAGCAGCTACAGGACAGATACGCAGTATTTT; CDR3 protein: CASSYRTDTQYF; V gene: TRBV13; clone size: .; J gene: TRBJ2-3; D gene: .
CDR3 DNA: TGCGCCAGCAGCCAAGTGACTAGCGGGAGGCCCTACGAGCAGTACTTC; CDR3 protein: CASSQVTSGRPYEQYF; V gene: TRBV4-1; clone size: .; J gene: TRBJ2-7; D gene: TRBD2
CDR3 DNA: TGCGCCAGCAACGATCCGGGACTACACAATGAGCAGTTCTTC; CDR3 protein: CASNDPGLHNEQFF; V gene: TRBV5-1; clone size: once; J gene: TRBJ2-1; D gene: TRBD2
CDR3 DNA: TGTGCCAGCAGCTCCCACCCCCCCCGCCACAACTATGGCTACACCTTC; CDR3 protein: CASSSHPPRHNYGYTF; V gene: TRBV21-1; clone size: once; J gene: TRBJ1-2; D gene: .
CDR3 DNA: TGTGCCAGCAGCGACCGGACTAGCGGGAGGTTTGAGACCCAGTACTTC; CDR3 protein: CASSDRTSGRFETQYF; V gene: TRBV5-8; clone size: once; J gene: TRBJ2-5; D gene: TRBD2
CDR3 DNA: TGTGCCAGCAGCTCACGTACTAGCGGGAGAACCTACAATGAGCAGTTCTTC; CDR3 protein: CASSSRTSGRTYNEQFF; V gene: TRBV7-9; clone size: .; J gene: TRBJ2-1; D gene: TRBD2
CDR3 DNA: TGTGCCAGCAGCTTGTTTCGGACAATCGATGAGCAGTTCTTC; CDR3 protein: CASSLFRTIDEQFF; V gene: TRBV5-5; clone size: once; J gene: TRBJ2-1; D gene: .
CDR3 DNA: TGTGCCAGCAGTGAGGTGGGGTTTAACACTGAAGCTTTCTTT; CDR3 protein: CASSEVGFNTEAFF; V gene: TRBV2; clone size: .; J gene: TRBJ1-1; D gene: .
CDR3 DNA: TGCGCCAGCAGCTCACAGGGGGCGATAATCGAAAAACTGTTTTTT; CDR3 protein: CASSSQGAIIEKLFF; V gene: TRBV5-1; clone size: .; J gene: TRBJ1-4; D gene: TRBD1
CDR3 DNA: TGTGCCAGCAGGACAGGGGGCGCAGGCAATCAGCCCCAGCATTTT; CDR3 protein: CASRTGGAGNQPQHF; V gene: TRBV7-8; clone size: few; J gene: TRBJ1-5; D gene: TRBD1
CDR3 DNA: TGCAGCGTTGGGGGAGAGCTCGAGACAGGGTTTACCTCCGGTGAGCAGTACTTC; CDR3 protein: CSVGGELETGFTSGEQYF; V gene: TRBV29-1; clone size: .; J gene: TRBJ2-7; D gene: TRBD1
CDR3 DNA: TGTGCCAGTAGTACCGGACTAGCGGGAGGGGGTGTGGATGAGCAGTTCTTC; CDR3 protein: CASSTGLAGGGVDEQFF; V gene: TRBV19; clone size: .; J gene: TRBJ2-1; D gene: TRBD2
CDR3 DNA: TGTGCCAGCAGCACCAGGGGCCTGAACACTGAAGCTTTCTTT; CDR3 protein: CASSTRGLNTEAFF; V gene: TRBV5-4; clone size: .; J gene: TRBJ1-1; D gene: .
CDR3 DNA: TGTGCCAGCAGTGATGAAGGGGGCGATCAAGAGACCCAGTACTTC; CDR3 protein: CASSDEGGDQETQYF; V gene: TRBV2; clone size: .; J gene: TRBJ2-5; D gene: TRBD1
CDR3 DNA: TGTGCCAGCATCCCCCGCGCGGCGGGAGGACCCTACAATGAGCAGTTCTTC; CDR3 protein: CASIPRAAGGPYNEQFF; V gene: TRBV11-2; clone size: .; J gene: TRBJ2-1; D gene: TRBD2
CDR3 DNA: TGTGCCAGCAGCTTACGAGCGGGAGGCCCAGCCCAAGAGACCCAGTACTTC; CDR3 protein: CASSLRAGGPAQETQYF; V gene: TRBV7-9; clone size: .; J gene: TRBJ2-5; D gene: TRBD2
CDR3 DNA: TGTGCCTGGAGTACTTACGGGACTAGCGGGATTGTGCCGTACTTC; CDR3 protein: CAWSTYGTSGIVPYF; V gene: TRBV30; clone size: .; J gene: TRBJ2-7; D gene: TRBD2
CDR3 DNA: TGTGCCAGCAGTCAGACTAGCGGGATGGGTAATGAGCAGTTCTTC; CDR3 protein: CASSQTSGMGNEQFF; V gene: TRBV6-6; clone size: .; J gene: TRBJ2-1; D gene: TRBD2
CDR3 DNA: TGTGCCTGGAGGGGTTCAGCGGAGCAGTTCTTC; CDR3 protein: CAWRGSAEQFF; V gene: TRBV30; clone size: .; J gene: TRBJ2-1; D gene: .
CDR3 DNA: TGTGCCAGCAGCGGTGTGGGACAGGGACTTTCTGAAGCTTTCTTT; CDR3 protein: CASSGVGQGLSEAFF; V gene: TRBV5-6; clone size: .; J gene: TRBJ1-1; D gene: TRBD1
CDR3 DNA: TGTGCCAGCAGTCTTCGGACTAGCGGGAGGGCCTATGATGAGCAGTTCTTC; CDR3 protein: CASSLRTSGRAYDEQFF; V gene: TRBV2; clone size: .; J gene: TRBJ2-1; D gene: TRBD2
CDR3 DNA: TGTGCCAGCAGTACCAGGGAGACGAACACTGAAGCTTTCTTT; CDR3 protein: CASSTRETNTEAFF; V gene: TRBV6-6; clone size: .; J gene: TRBJ1-1; D gene: .
CDR3 DNA: TGTGCCAGCAGCTTGCGGGAGAGGGATTACGAGCAGTACTTC; CDR3 protein: CASSLRERDYEQYF; V gene: TRBV5-4; clone size: .; J gene: TRBJ2-7; D gene: .
CDR3 DNA: TGTGCCAGCAGTTTATCGAAAGGTTCCGAGCAGTACTTC; CDR3 protein: CASSLSKGSEQYF; V gene: TRBV27; clone size: few; J gene: TRBJ2-7; D gene: .
CDR3 DNA: TGCGCCAGCAGCCAATTAGCGGGAGGACACAAGGGCATTCAGTACTTC; CDR3 protein: CASSQLAGGHKGIQYF; V gene: TRBV4-1; clone size: .; J gene: TRBJ2-4; D gene: TRBD2
CDR3 DNA: TGTGCCAGTAGTATAGCCTTAGATGCTGAGCAGTTCTTC; CDR3 protein: CASSIALDAEQFF; V gene: TRBV19; clone size: .; J gene: TRBJ2-1; D gene: .
CDR3 DNA: TGCGCCAGCAGCCAATTGGCGGACTCCCAGGGCGATGAGCAGTTCTTC; CDR3 protein: CASSQLADSQGDEQFF; V gene: TRBV4-1; clone size: .; J gene: TRBJ2-1; D gene: .
CDR3 DNA: TGTGCCAGCACTACCTGGGGACAGGTCAGCTCCTACAATGAGCAGTTCTTC; CDR3 protein: CASTTWGQVSSYNEQFF; V gene: TRBV28; clone size: .; J gene: TRBJ2-1; D gene: TRBD1
CDR3 DNA: TGTGCCAGCAGCTTGGCGAACGGGGCGCCCGGGGACTTC; CDR3 protein: CASSLANGAPGDF; V gene: TRBV5-8; clone size: .; J gene: TRBJ2-7; D gene: .
CDR3 DNA: TGTGCCATCAGTGGAGACTACGAGCAGTACTTC; CDR3 protein: CAISGDYEQYF; V gene: TRBV10-3; clone size: .; J gene: TRBJ2-7; D gene: .
CDR3 DNA: TGTGCCAGTAGTATTAGACAGGGCAGAGAGACCCAGTACTTC; CDR3 protein: CASSIRQGRETQYF; V gene: TRBV19; clone size: .; J gene: TRBJ2-5; D gene: TRBD1
CDR3 DNA: TGCGCCAGCAGCTTGGATGCTAGCGGGAGGTCTTACGAGCAGTACTTC; CDR3 protein: CASSLDASGRSYEQYF; V gene: TRBV5-1; clone size: .; J gene: TRBJ2-7; D gene: TRBD2
CDR3 DNA: TGTGCCAGCGCTACACACTCCAGAGGGACTGAAGCTTTCTTT; CDR3 protein: CASATHSRGTEAFF; V gene: TRBV19; clone size: .; J gene: TRBJ1-1; D gene: .
CDR3 DNA: TGTGCCAGCAGTTACTCGGGACCGACTAGCTACGAGCAGTACTTC; CDR3 protein: CASSYSGPTSYEQYF; V gene: TRBV6-5; clone size: .; J gene: TRBJ2-7; D gene: .
CDR3 DNA: TGTGCCAGCAGTTTCCGGGCGGGGCAGTATTTT; CDR3 protein: CASSFRAGQYF; V gene: TRBV28; clone size: .; J gene: TRBJ2-3; D gene: .
CDR3 DNA: TGTGCCAGCCGGGACGGGAGTGAGTCCTACGAGCAGTACTTC; CDR3 protein: CASRDGSESYEQYF; V gene: TRBV13; clone size: .; J gene: TRBJ2-7; D gene: .
CDR3 DNA: TGTGCCAGCAGCTCACTAGCGGGAGCGAACACCGGGGAGCTGTTTTTT; CDR3 protein: CASSSLAGANTGELFF; V gene: TRBV11-2; clone size: few; J gene: TRBJ2-2; D gene: TRBD2
CDR3 DNA: TGTGCCAGCAGTTCGCGTGGACAGGGGGCGATAGACTACGAGCAGTACTTC; CDR3 protein: CASSSRGQGAIDYEQYF; V gene: TRBV28; clone size: .; J gene: TRBJ2-7; D gene: TRBD1
CDR3 DNA: TGCGCCAGCAGCTCCACGAGGGGCGGGGCTTACAATGAGCAGTTCTTC; CDR3 protein: CASSSTRGGAYNEQFF; V gene: TRBV5-1; clone size: .; J gene: TRBJ2-1; D gene: .
CDR3 DNA: TGTGCCAGCAGTAGGACAGCCTCTTATGGAAACACCATATATTTT; CDR3 protein: CASSRTASYGNTIYF; V gene: TRBV27; clone size: .; J gene: TRBJ1-3; D gene: .
CDR3 DNA: TGCAGCGTTGAAAGCCGGGACAGGGACTATGGCTACACCTTC; CDR3 protein: CSVESRDRDYGYTF; V gene: TRBV29-1; clone size: once; J gene: TRBJ1-2; D gene: TRBD1
CDR3 DNA: TGTGCCAGCAGTTTCTTAGTAACTAGCACAGATACGCAGTATTTT; CDR3 protein: CASSFLVTSTDTQYF; V gene: TRBV28; clone size: .; J gene: TRBJ2-3; D gene: .
CDR3 DNA: TGTGCCAGCAGGCCATGGGCGGCCCAAGAGACCCAGTACTTC; CDR3 protein: CASRPWAAQETQYF; V gene: TRBV2; clone size: .; J gene: TRBJ2-5; D gene: .